This entry is about one T cell receptor (beta chain). The antigen remains undetermined. Every individual CD8+ T cell subset underwent sorting in triplicate at 270,000 or so cells apiece. UMI labels and 5' RACE were used to prepare the TRB cDNA libraries. TCRdb re-called the 5' RACE reads and catalogs CDR3 proteins one per entry, DNA excluded. Here the sample table reports about 84,000 distinct CDR3 sequences. CDR1 and CDR2 (germline): MNHNY, SVGAGI (reference sequence). CDR3 length: 15 amino acids. The data were taken from a study of CXCR3-negative and CXCR3-positive naive CD8 T cells. Findings and caveats of the study: Memory CD8+ cells showed much lower diversity, while both naive subsets were comparably high. In CXCR3-positive naive cells, the TRB CDR3s were more hydrophobic than in CXCR3-negative naive cells.

Input material: naive CXCR3+ CD8+ T cells from blood. This sample's subset: CD45RO-CCR7+CD27+CD95- naive CD8+ T cells expressing CXCR3 (TNR3+). This chain joins TRBV6-6 and TRBJ1-5; TCRdb's assignment of TRBD1 cannot be checked, as there is no DNA. The receptor's source is a human donor in good health. Some clones in this sample may be carry-over from other donors' samples. Here the CDR3 reads CASSAGFRDNQPQHF.